This T cell receptor beta chain comes out of a study of cytomegalovirus exposure and HLA in healthy donors. Looking at the study overall: Drawn from HLA-typed donors, around 85 million unique TCRs were held in an early data release. Whole-study results and caveats: A later look showed TCR association rates differing by HLA locus, highest for DRB1 and lowest for HLA-C. The authors listed over 150 TCR beta chains as cytomegalovirus-associated.

This clone appeared once. The antigen is undetermined. The CDR3 is made up of 13 amino acids. CDR1 and CDR2 (germline): MNHNS, SASEGT. Germline trimming cut 8 bases from V and 9 bases from J; bases unmatched to any gene: 9. PCR was performed using 60 Vbeta and 13 Jbeta primers. Study processing details: Unique TCR beta chains numbered about 72 million in a later analysis, with roughly 10 million shared. The repertoire was sequenced with immunoSEQ multiplex PCR; TCRdb's copy has only in-frame clones and lacks some. D and trimming were read from the DNA, whereas the V and J calls and clone size are those reported in that table. In the table there are some 190,000 clones, 75% to 90% of which are singletons.

The TCR originated in a girl between 10 and 17 years old in good health and CMV-seropositive. Sequenced sample: PBMCs. The chain combines TRBV6-1 with TRBJ2-1; 8 nucleotides agree with TRBD2. The CDR3 sequence is CASAGLVGPEQFF. CDR3 DNA sequence: TGTGCCAGCGCGGGACTAGTGGGTCCTGAGCAGTTCTTC.